This T cell receptor (beta chain) was recovered during a study of T cell changes during pregnancy in multiple sclerosis (dated by TCRdb to between 2017 and 2020). Broadly, across the study: Changes in the T cell repertoire over the course of pregnancy were examined in this study in women with multiple sclerosis.

As concerns this clone: No cognate antigen has been identified for it. The sample holds no much larger clone one base away, and base qualities are not on file.

The method was the immunoSEQ multiplex PCR assay. Entries here come from immuneACCESS through TCRdb and include only in-frame sequences with V and J called. Some clones fail to appear in such tables; in the studies checked, an unresolved V gene covers under half of the shortfall, and the cause of the remainder is unknown. This sample lists 60,000 to 75,000 clones; approximately 90% were detected once. The top ten hold roughly 1.5% of the sample. CDR1 and CDR2, looked up from the germline V gene, are SGDLS and YYNGEE. V has 0 bases trimmed and J has 5 bases trimmed; junction bases matching no gene number 8. Measured from the cysteine to the phenylalanine, the CDR3 is 17 residues long. Only the CDR3 part of the read is kept: 51 bases, read in frame from the first base.

Material: peripheral blood, obtained after pregnancy. The TCR was taken from a female donor with multiple sclerosis, enrolled in a pregnancy study. The chain was built from TRBV9 and TRBJ2-1; TRBD2 fits 10 bases in the junction. CDR3 sequence: CASSVATRGLADNEQFF. The DNA sequence follows: TGTGCCAGCAGCGTAGCTACGCGAGGACTAGCGGACAATGAGCAGTTCTTC. The CDR3 plus the reference TRBV9 and TRBJ2-1 genes for the other parts give the full variable domain: DSGVTQTPKHLITATGQRVTLRCSPRSGDLSVYWYQQSLDQGLQFLIQYYNGEERAKGNILERFSAQQFPDLHSELNLSSLELGDSALYFCASSVATRGLADNEQFFGPGTRLTVL.